This entry features one TCR beta chain sequence. Participants were placed into cohorts based on the clinical history they reported. This sample was taken from a study of blood T cell repertoires in COVID-19. Study as a whole: Both acute and convalescent COVID-19 samples were obtained from the United States, Italy and Spain.

Germline lookup yields CDR1 LGHDT and CDR2 YNNKEL (reference sequence). The V gene lost 1 base and the J gene lost 6 bases, with 22 bases spanning the gap. The CDR3 is made up of 17 amino acids. Sequencing was performed with immunoSEQ multiplex PCR; in TCRdb, only in-frame clones are kept and a portion is missing. The sample has over 150,000 clones; roughly 85% are singletons. The sequencing sample was made of PBMCs or T cells enriched from blood (not recorded which). This clonotype was sampled from a woman between 70 and 85 years old in a cohort exposed to, infected with or recovered from COVID-19 (not recorded which). The chain uses TRBV3-1 (or the pseudogene TRBV3-2) and TRBJ2-7, with D maybe TRBD1 (5 bases). The CDR3 is CASSQGAWGLGTPEQYF. The CDR3 bases are TGTGCCAGCAGCCAAGGGGCTTGGGGCCTCGGAACTCCCGAGCAGTACTTC.